This T cell receptor beta chain was recovered during a study of blood T cell repertoires in COVID-19. The wider study: Samples taken during acute and convalescent COVID-19 were collected in the United States, Italy and Spain.

Seattle participants joined during active infection and were tracked over time. This CDR3 is 12 amino acids long. Germline V gene lookup returns CDR1 ENHRY and CDR2 SYGVKD. Trimming shortened V by 6 bases and J by 0 bases, and 4 bases separated the two germline ends. In the original processing: Nucleated cell counts were estimated from reference gene primer amplification. The repertoire was sequenced with immunoSEQ multiplex PCR; TCRdb's copy has only in-frame clones and lacks some. The V and J calls and clone size are taken from that table; D and trimming were inferred from the DNA. The table includes around 130,000 clones, roughly 84% detected once.

The clonotype comes from a man younger than 40 with COVID-19, enrolled during active disease. The material sequenced was peripheral blood. The V gene is TRBV10-3, the J gene TRBJ2-3, with D unclear. The CDR3 reads CAIRSSTDTQYF. The DNA for the CDR3 is TGTGCCATCAGATCTAGCACAGATACGCAGTATTTT.